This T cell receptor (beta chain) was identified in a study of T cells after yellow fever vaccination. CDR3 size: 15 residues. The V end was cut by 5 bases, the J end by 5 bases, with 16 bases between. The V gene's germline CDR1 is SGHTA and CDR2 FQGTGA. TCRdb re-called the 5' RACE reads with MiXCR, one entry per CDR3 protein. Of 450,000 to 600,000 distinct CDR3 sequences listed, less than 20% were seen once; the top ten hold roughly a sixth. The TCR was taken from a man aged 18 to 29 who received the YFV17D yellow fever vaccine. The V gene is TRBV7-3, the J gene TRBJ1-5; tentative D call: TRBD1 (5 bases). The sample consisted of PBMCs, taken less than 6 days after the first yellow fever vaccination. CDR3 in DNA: TGTGCCAGCAGCGGAGGGACGGCTGGACATCAGCCCCAGCATTTT. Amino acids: CASSGGTAGHQPQHF.